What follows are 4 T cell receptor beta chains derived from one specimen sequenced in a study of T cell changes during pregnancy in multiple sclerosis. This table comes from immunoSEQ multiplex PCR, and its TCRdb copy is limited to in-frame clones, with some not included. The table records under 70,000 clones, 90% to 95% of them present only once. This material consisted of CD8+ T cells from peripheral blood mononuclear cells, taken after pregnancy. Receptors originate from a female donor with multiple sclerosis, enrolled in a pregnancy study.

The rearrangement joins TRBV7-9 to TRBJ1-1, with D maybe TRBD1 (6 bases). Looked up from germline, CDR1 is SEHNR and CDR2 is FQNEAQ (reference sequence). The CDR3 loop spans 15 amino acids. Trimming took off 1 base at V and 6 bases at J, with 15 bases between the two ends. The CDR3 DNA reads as TGTGCCAGCAGCTTAGGTCAGGGGATGGCTCCTGAAGCTTTCTTT. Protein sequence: CASSLGQGMAPEAFF.

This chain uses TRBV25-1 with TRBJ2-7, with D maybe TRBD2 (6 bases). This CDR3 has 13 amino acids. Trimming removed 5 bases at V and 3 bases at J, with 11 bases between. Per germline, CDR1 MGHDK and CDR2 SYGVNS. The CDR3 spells CASSPMEGYEQYF. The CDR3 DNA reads TGTGCCAGCAGTCCCATGGAGGGCTACGAGCAGTACTTC.

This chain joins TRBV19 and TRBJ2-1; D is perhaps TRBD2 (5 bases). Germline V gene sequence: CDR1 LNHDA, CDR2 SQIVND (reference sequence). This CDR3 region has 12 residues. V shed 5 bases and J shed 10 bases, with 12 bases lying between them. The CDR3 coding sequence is TGTGCCAGTAGTTATGGACTCGCGGAGCAGTTCTTC. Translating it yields CASSYGLAEQFF.

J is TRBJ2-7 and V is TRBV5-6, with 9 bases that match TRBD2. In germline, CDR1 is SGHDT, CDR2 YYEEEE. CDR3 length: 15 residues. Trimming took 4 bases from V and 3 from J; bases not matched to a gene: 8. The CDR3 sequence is CASSNDLTSGYEQYF. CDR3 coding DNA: TGTGCCAGCAGCAACGACCTGACTAGCGGCTACGAGCAGTACTTC.